Here is one T cell receptor (beta chain) with its context. These data belong to a study of blood T cell repertoires in COVID-19. Background on the study: T cells, B-cell-depleted T cells, or PBMCs provided the cDNA or gDNA that served as material.

V dropped 3 bases and J dropped 1 base, with 22 bases sitting between them. This CDR3 comprises 18 residues. Looked up from germline, CDR1 is LGHNA and CDR2 is YSLEER. Using immunoSEQ multiplex PCR, the repertoire was profiled, and TCRdb retains in-frame clones only, with some absent. The table includes 150,000 to 200,000 clones, roughly 77% detected once. Specimen: peripheral blood. The V gene is TRBV4-3, the J gene TRBJ2-7; a weak D match, TRBD2 (6 bases). The sequence was obtained from a human donor in a cohort sampled during active COVID-19. The CDR3 sequence: CASSHRSGRGVISYEQYF. In DNA, the CDR3 is TGCGCCAGCAGCCACCGATCCGGGCGGGGAGTGATTTCCTACGAGCAGTACTTC.